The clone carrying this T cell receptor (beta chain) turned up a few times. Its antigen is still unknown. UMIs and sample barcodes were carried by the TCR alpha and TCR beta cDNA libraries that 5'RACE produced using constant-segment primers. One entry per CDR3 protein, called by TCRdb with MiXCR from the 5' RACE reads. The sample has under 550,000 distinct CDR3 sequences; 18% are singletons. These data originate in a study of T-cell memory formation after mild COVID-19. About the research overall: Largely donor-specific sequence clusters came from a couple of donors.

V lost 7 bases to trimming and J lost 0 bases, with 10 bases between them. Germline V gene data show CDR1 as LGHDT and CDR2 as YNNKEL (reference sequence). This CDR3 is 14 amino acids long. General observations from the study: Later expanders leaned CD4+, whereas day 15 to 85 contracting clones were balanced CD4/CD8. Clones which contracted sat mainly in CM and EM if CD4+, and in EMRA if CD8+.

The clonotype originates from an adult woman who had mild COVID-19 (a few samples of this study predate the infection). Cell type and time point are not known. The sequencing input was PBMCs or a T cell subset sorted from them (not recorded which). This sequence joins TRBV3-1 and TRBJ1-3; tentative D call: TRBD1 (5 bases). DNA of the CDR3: TGTGCCAGCAACCTCGGGGGCTCTGGAAACACCATATATTTT. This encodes CASNLGGSGNTIYF.